This TCR beta chain was retrieved from a study of graft-versus-host responses after intestinal transplantation. Overall study findings and caveats: The marrow of recipients harbored GvH clones, and ileum or blood showed some of them first.

Method: immunoSEQ multiplex PCR; TCRdb's copy keeps in-frame clones and lacks some. The sample lists 90,000 to 120,000 clones, around 90% occurring once. V dropped 8 bases and J dropped 5; count of bases not matched to a gene: 5. Germline assignment: CDR1 WSHSY and CDR2 SAAADI. The CDR3 spans 12 residues. To note about this clone: Its antigen is unidentified.

The chain combines TRBV10-2 with TRBJ2-7; 8 nucleotides align to TRBD1. The TCR originated in a human donor who was the organ donor for an intestinal transplant. The sample was unstimulated CD4+ T cells sorted from spleen or lymph node cells, taken before transplant. The CDR3 region is CASGQGANEQYF. The CDR3 nucleotides are TGCGCCAGCGGTCAGGGGGCCAACGAGCAGTACTTC.